This passage covers 20 T cell receptor beta chains from one sample sequenced in a study of T cell responses to AZD1222 COVID-19 vaccine. Sequenced by immunoSEQ multiplex PCR; TCRdb stores in-frame clones only, minus some. The sample consists of about 150,000 clones, over 80% of them appearing once. The starting material was peripheral blood, obtained on day 0 of MenACWY control vaccination. These receptor sequences come from an adult in good health.

The CDR3 DNA sequence: TGTGCCAGCAGGACTAGCGGGGGCGCGGATACGCAGTATTTT. This encodes CASRTSGGADTQYF. The chain links TRBV2 to TRBJ2-3, with 12 nucleotides matching TRBD2. Germline lookup yields CDR1 SNHLY and CDR2 FYNNEI. CDR3 length equals 14 residues. Trimming took 6 bases from V and 6 from J; bases not matched to a gene: 4.

The chain is built from TRBV28 and TRBJ1-1; weak D call: TRBD1 (5 bases). Germline V lookup: CDR1 MDHEN, CDR2 SYDVKM. There are 15 residues in the CDR3. Trimming took 5 bases from V and 6 from J, leaving 19 bases between them. CDR3 amino acids: CASSPRGGGTAEAFF. CDR3 sequence (DNA): TGTGCCAGCAGTCCAAGGGGTGGGGGGACGGCTGAAGCTTTCTTT.

The chain has TRBV14 and TRBJ2-1; tentatively, D is TRBD1 (6 bases). From germline, CDR1 is SGHDN and CDR2 FVKESK. V was shortened by 1 base and J by 4 bases, with 11 bases between the two germline ends. The CDR3 extends over 15 amino acids. The CDR3 bases are TGTGCCAGCAGCCAAGGGCAGGGGCCATACAATGAGCAGTTCTTC. This translates into CASSQGQGPYNEQFF.

V usage is TRBV19 and J usage is TRBJ1-5; D call uncertain. From germline, CDR1 is LNHDA and CDR2 SQIVND (reference sequence). The CDR3 is 12 amino acids. V lost 6 bases, J lost 6 bases, and 9 bases lay in between. The CDR3 DNA is TGTGCCAGTAGAGAGGCATTTCAGCCCCAGCATTTT. Translating it yields CASREAFQPQHF. Filled out from reference TRBV19 and TRBJ1-5, the complete variable domain reads DGGITQSPKYLFRKEGQNVTLSCEQNLNHDAMYWYRQDPGQGLRLIYYSQIVNDFQKGDIAEGYSVSREKKESFPLTVTSAQKNPTAFYLCASREAFQPQHFGDGTRLSIL.

Concerning this clone: The sample has other DNA sequences that encode this CDR3 too. J is TRBJ2-2 and V is TRBV27; D is undetermined. The CDR3 has 14 residues. Germline loops: CDR1 MNHEY, CDR2 SMNVEV (reference sequence). Trimming removed 3 bases at V and 4 bases at J, with 9 bases between. CDR3 sequence reads: CASSFGGATGELFF. The CDR3 bases are TGTGCCAGCAGTTTTGGCGGAGCCACCGGGGAGCTGTTTTTT.

This rearrangement joins TRBV18 to TRBJ1-1; D not certain. Trimming removed 4 bases from V and 0 bases from J, with 9 bases in between. The CDR3 covers 14 residues. The germline V gene encodes CDR1 KGHSH and CDR2 LQKENI. CDR3 protein: CASSRGSLNTEAFF. CDR3 coding DNA: TGTGCCAGCTCACGGGGAAGTTTGAACACTGAAGCTTTCTTT.

This chain uses TRBV12-3 or TRBV12-4 with TRBJ2-5; no reliable D call. This CDR3 comprises 12 residues. V was clipped by 6 bases and J by 5 bases, with 10 bases between them. The CDR3 sequence is CASSPFGETQYF. CDR3 in DNA: TGTGCCAGCAGCCCGTTTGGGGAGACCCAGTACTTC.

The V call is TRBV27, the J call TRBJ2-6; D might be TRBD1 (6 bases). Per germline, CDR1 MNHEY and CDR2 SMNVEV (reference sequence). The CDR3 extends over 16 amino acids. Trimming cost V 2 bases and J 4 bases, with 12 bases left between them. CDR3 loop: CASSLPPGAGANVLTF. The CDR3 DNA sequence: TGTGCCAGCAGTTTACCCCCAGGGGCCGGGGCCAACGTCCTGACTTTC.

This clone showed up just a few times. The chain employs TRBV6-6 and TRBJ1-5; D remains unclear. The CDR3 runs to 13 residues. Germline V lookup: CDR1 MNHNY, CDR2 SVGAGI (reference sequence). V was pared by 6 bases and J by 2 bases, with 8 bases between. The CDR3 DNA follows: TGTGCCAGCAGGACTAGCGGCAATCAGCCCCAGCATTTT. It encodes CASRTSGNQPQHF.

This chain connects TRBV7-3 to TRBJ1-2; D is uncertain. V shed 5 bases and J shed 0 bases, with 13 bases lying between them. Germline V gives CDR1 SGHTA, CDR2 FQGTGA. CDR3 length equals 15 residues. CDR3 DNA: TGTGCCAGCAGCCCGCTGACCGTAGCTAACTATGGCTACACCTTC. Protein: CASSPLTVANYGYTF.

This clone was seen more than once but under ten times. This sequence joins TRBV5-1 and TRBJ1-2; D possibly corresponds to TRBD1 (6 bases). The germline gives CDR1 SGHRS, CDR2 YFSETQ. V was shortened by 2 bases and J by 5 bases, with 13 bases between the two germline ends. The CDR3 loop spans 14 amino acids. CDR3: CASSLQQGGYGYTF. The CDR3 DNA sequence: TGCGCCAGCAGCTTACAACAGGGCGGGTATGGCTACACCTTC.

This chain uses TRBV5-1 with TRBJ1-4; D ambiguous. CDR3 size: 15 residues. Per germline, CDR1 SGHRS and CDR2 YFSETQ. With 0 bases removed from V and 3 bases from J, the gap between germline ends came to 9 bases. CDR3 in amino acids: CASSLGSRANEKLFF. The DNA of the CDR3 is TGCGCCAGCAGCTTGGGGTCCCGCGCTAATGAAAAACTGTTTTTT. The whole variable domain, remainder taken from reference TRBV5-1 and TRBJ1-4, is KAGVTQTPRYLIKTRGQQVTLSCSPISGHRSVSWYQQTPGQGLQFLFEYFSETQRNKGNFPGRFSGRQFSNSRSEMNVSTLELGDSALYLCASSLGSRANEKLFFGSGTQLSVL.

V and J are TRBV6-5 and TRBJ1-5; D is unclear. This CDR3 has 14 amino acids. Germline V gene sequence: CDR1 MNHEY, CDR2 SVGAGI. V was cut by 6 bases and J by 6 bases, with 15 bases left in between. This CDR3 reads CASSRAGKAQPQHF. The CDR3 nucleotides are TGTGCCAGCAGCCGCGCGGGAAAGGCTCAGCCCCAGCATTTT.

This chain uses TRBV15 with TRBJ1-4; 9 bases line up with TRBD1. The CDR3 runs to 15 residues. Germline V gene data show CDR1 as LNHNV and CDR2 as YYDKDF (reference sequence). J lost 7 bases, V lost 1 base, and 4 bases had no gene match. The CDR3 protein is CATSRAQGAGEKLFF. The CDR3 coding sequence is TGTGCCACCAGCAGAGCACAGGGGGCAGGTGAAAAACTGTTTTTT.

This clone was detected once. V is TRBV3-1 (or the pseudogene TRBV3-2) and J is TRBJ1-6, with no clear D. CDR1 and CDR2 (germline): LGHDT, YNNKEL (reference sequence). The CDR3 has 12 residues. V was cut by 0 bases and J by 9 bases, with 3 bases left in between. CDR3 region: CASSQEPSPLHF. The CDR3 bases are TGTGCCAGCAGCCAAGAACCTTCACCCCTCCACTTT.

This clone has more than one count but fewer than ten. The chain carries TRBV28 and TRBJ1-6; 7 bases agree with TRBD1. The junction had 9 bases not matched to a gene; V was cut back by 5 bases and J by 2 bases. This CDR3 is 17 amino acids long. Germline loops: CDR1 MDHEN, CDR2 SYDVKM. The CDR3 sequence: CASSVATGIAYNSPLHF. The CDR3 nucleotides are TGTGCCAGCAGTGTCGCGACAGGGATCGCCTATAATTCACCCCTCCACTTT.

The chain recombines TRBV6-5 with TRBJ1-5, with 9 nucleotides matching TRBD1. The CDR3 is 13 amino acids. CDR1 is MNHEY and CDR2 is SVGAGI in the germline V gene. J lost 7 bases, V lost 4 bases, and 2 bases had no gene match. DNA of the CDR3: TGTGCCAGCAGTTTACAGGGGGCACAGCCCCAGCATTTT. This translates into CASSLQGAQPQHF.

This chain uses TRBV27 with TRBJ2-3; D unclear. V was shortened by 6 bases and J by 1 base, with 8 bases between the two germline ends. The CDR3 extends over 13 amino acids. Germline CDR1 is MNHEY and CDR2 is SMNVEV (reference sequence). DNA for the CDR3: TGTGCCAGCAGCCTATGGGGCACAGATACGCAGTATTTT. Translating gives CASSLWGTDTQYF.

The CDR3 DNA sequence: TGTGCTAGTGGTTTGACAGGGGGCGACTATGGCTACACCTTC. Translating it yields CASGLTGGDYGYTF. The chain combines TRBV12-5 with TRBJ1-2; 9 positions match TRBD1. Looked up from germline, CDR1 is LGHNT and CDR2 is FRNRAP. The CDR3 is made up of 14 amino acids. V lost 2 bases and J lost 3; bases outside the gene matches: 1. The entire variable domain, with the rest obtained from reference TRBV12-5 and TRBJ1-2, is as follows: DARVTQTPRHKVTEMGQEVTMRCQPILGHNTVFWYRQTMMQGLELLAYFRNRAPLDDSGMPKDRFSAEMPDATLATLKIQPSEPRDSAVYFCASGLTGGDYGYTFGSGTRLTVV.

The DNA of the CDR3 is TGTGCCAGCTCACCGACGGGGCCGATTAATGAAAAACTGTTTTTT. Amino acid sequence: CASSPTGPINEKLFF. The rearrangement uses TRBV18 and TRBJ1-4, with a tentative D call TRBD1 (5 bases). Germline-derived CDR1 and CDR2 are KGHSH and LQKENI. The V gene lost 3 bases and the J gene lost 4 bases, with 12 bases spanning the gap. The CDR3 is made up of 15 amino acids.